This T cell receptor (beta chain) comes out of a study of response to subunit inactivated influenza vaccine. In TCRdb, the RT-PCR reads were re-called with MiXCR into one record per CDR3 protein. The sample contains some 800,000 distinct CDR3 sequences, 21% of which appear only once. The V gene's germline CDR1 is MDHEN and CDR2 SYDVKM. The CDR3 runs 12 residues. The V and J ends lost 9 bases and 6 bases, in that order; junction bases with no gene match: 7. A word on this clonotype: Its antigen is not identified.

Study conclusions and caveats: The authors offered the suggestion that each seasonal influenza vaccination recruits few new T cells.

The rearrangement uses TRBV28 and TRBJ1-2; 7 nucleotides match TRBD1. The receptor was derived from a man in his forties or fifties who received an inactivated influenza vaccine. The sample here was PBMCs from blood, taken 4 to 6 days after vaccination. The CDR3 is CASRQGRDGYTF. Here the CDR3 DNA reads TGTGCCAGTAGACAGGGTCGGGATGGCTACACCTTC.